This T cell receptor (beta chain) stems from a study of metastatic and nonmetastatic thyroid tumors. Across the whole study: Repertoires from malignant and benign thyroid patients were compared across blood and tumor or nodule tissue.

Authors' methods: It was from CDR3 differences across clinicopathological groups that a distant-metastasis classifier for papillary thyroid cancer was built. TCRdb re-processed the PCR reads through MiXCR. The V and J calls shown here were made by TCRdb, not taken from the authors' results. The sample has some 40,000 clones, about 15% seen once. Study-wide points: It was reported that TCR beta diversity was significantly higher in malignant thyroid tumors than benign nodules, in blood and tumor.

The CDR3 is 12 residues long. Germline CDR1 is SNHLY and CDR2 is FYNNEI. V was clipped by 5 bases and J by 8 bases, with 12 bases between them. To note about this clone: Its antigen is undetermined.

Patients had received no treatment of any kind before thyroid surgery. The sequenced sample was blood. The V call is TRBV2, the J call TRBJ2-5; D is ambiguous. The sequence was collected from a female donor with papillary thyroid cancer or a benign thyroid nodule (not recorded which). Some clones in this sample may be carry-over from other donors' samples. The CDR3 spells CASSHGKDTQYF. Here the CDR3 DNA reads TGTGCCAGCAGTCATGGGAAGGATACCCAGTACTTC.